This T cell receptor (beta chain) is drawn from a study of T cell clones after liver transplantation. Some clones are missing from TCRdb's copy, which holds only in-frame ones; the method was immunoSEQ multiplex PCR. The sample has around 6,000 clones, roughly 78% seen once. This sample comprised CD8+ T cells from blood, obtained 24 months after liver transplant. This TCR derives from a human patient who received a liver transplant. Some T cells may be the graft donor's.

This chain's CDR3 is CASGGLGSTEAFF. CDR3 DNA: TGTGCCAGTGGGGGCTTGGGGAGTACTGAAGCTTTCTTT. The chain links TRBV19 to TRBJ1-1; TRBD1 is a possible D gene (6 bases). This CDR3 comprises 13 residues. Between the trimmed V and J ends, which lost 8 bases and 5 bases, there was a span of 15 bases. Germline V lookup: CDR1 LNHDA, CDR2 SQIVND (reference sequence). The full variable domain, in which reference TRBV19 and TRBJ1-1 provide the parts outside the CDR3, is DGGITQSPKYLFRKEGQNVTLSCEQNLNHDAMYWYRQDPGQGLRLIYYSQIVNDFQKGDIAEGYSVSREKKESFPLTVTSAQKNPTAFYLCASGGLGSTEAFFGQGTRLTVV.